This T cell receptor beta chain was identified in a study of T cell changes during pregnancy in multiple sclerosis. Here immunoSEQ multiplex PCR was the method, and the copy in TCRdb shows in-frame clones only, minus some. The table includes 55,000 to 85,000 clones, 90% to 95% detected once. The sequencing here drew on peripheral blood, taken in the third trimester of pregnancy. The source of this sequence is a female donor with multiple sclerosis, enrolled in a pregnancy study.

CDR3: CAISETPAGGPQGEQFF. CDR3 nucleotide sequence: TGTGCCATCAGTGAGACCCCAGCGGGAGGGCCTCAGGGTGAGCAGTTCTTC. The V gene is TRBV10-3, the J gene TRBJ2-1; TRBD2 agrees at 10 bases. The germline CDR1 and CDR2 sequences are ENHRY and SYGVKD. This CDR3 is built from 17 residues. Losses at the gene ends were 2 bases for V and 9 bases for J; bases not matched to a gene: 13.